One and the same sample provided the 22 T cell receptor beta chains below, sequenced in a study of T cells in localized non-small cell lung cancer. Generated by immunoSEQ multiplex PCR, the TCRdb table keeps only in-frame clones and is missing some. The sample contains fewer than 35,000 clones, roughly nine tenths of which appear only once. Sequencing was performed on peripheral blood mononuclear cells, taken before any cancer treatment. The receptors here all came from a man aged 35-69 years with stage III lung adenocarcinoma.

V gene TRBV27 combines with J gene TRBJ1-2, with a tentative D call TRBD1 (5 bases). Germline CDR1 is MNHEY and CDR2 is SMNVEV (reference sequence). V was trimmed by 8 bases and J by 4 bases, leaving 17 bases between them. The CDR3 consists of 14 residues. In nucleotides, the CDR3 is TGTGCCAGCCGCGGGGCAGGAGGAGTCTATGGCTACACCTTC. It codes for CASRGAGGVYGYTF.

This chain uses TRBV2 with TRBJ1-2, with 8 positions matching TRBD1. Looked up from germline, CDR1 is SNHLY and CDR2 is FYNNEI. This CDR3 comprises 15 residues. The trim removed 1 base at V and 3 bases at J, leaving 4 bases unmatched. The CDR3 DNA is TGTGCCAGCAGTGAAGGAGGACAGGGTTACTATGGCTACACCTTC. Translating gives CASSEGGQGYYGYTF. Full variable domain (rest looked up from reference TRBV2 and TRBJ1-2): EPEVTQTPSHQVTQMGQEVILRCVPISNHLYFYWYRQILGQKVEFLVSFYNNEISEKSEIFDDQFSVERPDGSNFTLKIRSTKLEDSAMYFCASSEGGQGYYGYTFGSGTRLTVV.

The chain uses TRBV4-1 and TRBJ1-1; TRBD1 matches 7 bases. V lost 0 bases, J lost 11 bases, and 12 bases stayed unmatched. CDR1 MGHRA and CDR2 YSYEKL come from the germline V gene. The CDR3 runs 15 residues. CDR3 nucleotide sequence: TGCGCCAGCAGCCAAGATCCAGGGGGGCTTATGGGGGCTTTCTTT. It codes for CASSQDPGGLMGAFF.

The chain carries TRBV5-1 and TRBJ2-7, with D unclear. V was clipped by 0 bases and J by 2 bases, with 18 bases between them. Per germline, CDR1 SGHRS and CDR2 YFSETQ. The CDR3 covers 17 residues. The CDR3, as DNA: TGCGCCAGCAGCTTGGGACACCCCAGGTGGTCGGCCTACGAGCAGTACTTC. As protein: CASSLGHPRWSAYEQYF.

The chain is built from TRBV4-1 and TRBJ2-4; D perhaps matches TRBD2 (5 bases). The CDR3 is made up of 17 amino acids. Germline loops: CDR1 MGHRA, CDR2 YSYEKL. Deletions cut 0 bases from V and 0 bases from J, with 12 bases between. The CDR3 here is CASSQEDYSIAKNIQYF. The DNA of the CDR3 is TGCGCCAGCAGCCAAGAAGACTACTCAATAGCCAAAAACATTCAGTACTTC.

V gene TRBV4-1 combines with J gene TRBJ1-2, with a possible D match to TRBD1 (5 bases). Germline-derived CDR1 and CDR2 are MGHRA and YSYEKL. The length of the CDR3 is 16 residues. The V end lost 0 bases, the J end lost 4 bases, and 15 bases lay between the germline ends. The CDR3 is CASSQEGDRPIYGYTF. The CDR3 coding sequence is TGCGCCAGCAGCCAAGAGGGCGACAGACCCATCTATGGCTACACCTTC.

The chain joins TRBV11-2 to TRBJ2-1; TRBD1 agrees at 10 bases. The CDR3 has 15 residues. CDR1 SGHAT and CDR2 FQNNGV come from the germline V gene. The ends lost 5 bases at V and 7 bases at J; junction bases unmatched: 8. CDR3 sequence: CASSRQGASVNEQFF. CDR3 DNA sequence: TGTGCCAGCAGCCGACAGGGGGCGAGTGTAAATGAGCAGTTCTTC.

The chain carries TRBV7-8 and TRBJ2-7; the D is unclear. Trimming stripped 1 base from V and 0 bases from J, with 7 bases between. This CDR3 spans 14 amino acids. CDR1 and CDR2 from the germline V gene are SGHVS and FQNEAQ. CDR3 coding DNA: TGTGCCAGCAGCTTAGGGACCCTCTCCTACGAGCAGTACTTC. Its translation is CASSLGTLSYEQYF.

This rearrangement joins TRBV7-6 to TRBJ2-2; the match to TRBD1 covers 12 bases. J gave up 2 bases and V 5 bases, and 3 bases lay outside the gene matches. The CDR3 loop spans 16 amino acids. CDR1 SGHVS and CDR2 FNYEAQ come from the germline V gene. CDR3 sequence reads: CASSAGTGGNTGELFF. In DNA, the CDR3 is TGTGCCAGCAGCGCCGGGACAGGGGGCAACACCGGGGAGCTGTTTTTT.

The chain carries TRBV28 and TRBJ2-1, with 7 bases lining up with TRBD2. Trimming took 4 bases from V and 4 from J; bases not matched to a gene: 16. Germline V gene sequence: CDR1 MDHEN, CDR2 SYDVKM. The CDR3 length is 18 residues. The CDR3 nucleotides are TGTGCCAGCAGTTCTCCGACTAGCTACCAAGGCCGTTACAATGAGCAGTTCTTC. Translation: CASSSPTSYQGRYNEQFF.

V and J are TRBV9 and TRBJ2-2, with TRBD2 identical over 10 bases. After removal of 0 bases from V and 4 bases from J, the junction contained 3 bases not matched to a gene. The CDR3 loop spans 16 amino acids. Germline V gene sequence: CDR1 SGDLS, CDR2 YYNGEE. For the CDR3, the DNA is TGTGCCAGCAGCGTAGTTAGCGGGGGGCGCACCGGGGAGCTGTTTTTT. It translates to CASSVVSGGRTGELFF.

The rearrangement joins TRBV2 to TRBJ2-4, with 12 bases fitting TRBD2. V was clipped by 9 bases and J by 4 bases; unmatched bases: 7. The length of the CDR3 is 15 residues. The germline V gene has CDR1 SNHLY and CDR2 FYNNEI. The CDR3 DNA sequence: TGTGCCAGTTCCTTCGGGACTAGCGGGAAAAACATTCAGTACTTC. Its translation is CASSFGTSGKNIQYF.

This rearrangement joins TRBV19 to TRBJ1-3; 7 bases are shared with TRBD1. The germline CDR1 and CDR2 sequences are LNHDA and SQIVND (reference sequence). The CDR3 loop spans 14 amino acids. V trimming: 11 bases; J trimming: 0 bases; junction bases outside the gene matches: 7. The CDR3: CAGSGGSSGNTIYF. DNA for the CDR3: TGTGCCGGGTCAGGGGGAAGCTCTGGAAACACCATATATTTT. Supplemented by reference TRBV19 and TRBJ1-3, the full variable domain reads DGGITQSPKYLFRKEGQNVTLSCEQNLNHDAMYWYRQDPGQGLRLIYYSQIVNDFQKGDIAEGYSVSREKKESFPLTVTSAQKNPTAFYLCAGSGGSSGNTIYFGEGSWLTVV.

The rearrangement uses TRBV4-2 and TRBJ2-1; D not resolved. The CDR3 length is 11 residues. Germline-derived CDR1 and CDR2 are LGHNA and YNFKEQ. Trimming removed 4 bases from V and 8 bases from J, with 6 bases in between. For the CDR3, the DNA is TGTGCCAGCAGCCGGCCAGATGAGCAGTTCTTC. It codes for CASSRPDEQFF.

This sequence joins TRBV28 and TRBJ2-5; a weak D match, TRBD2 (5 bases). The CDR3 consists of 14 residues. Trimming pared 5 bases from V and 2 bases from J, leaving 12 bases between. Germline-derived CDR1 and CDR2 are MDHEN and SYDVKM. DNA for the CDR3: TGTGCCAGCAGTCCCCCGGGATTACAAGAGACCCAGTACTTC. It encodes CASSPPGLQETQYF. The full variable domain, in which reference TRBV28 and TRBJ2-5 provide the parts outside the CDR3, is DVKVTQSSRYLVKRTGEKVFLECVQDMDHENMFWYRQDPGLGLRLIYFSYDVKMKEKGDIPEGYSVSREKKERFSLILESASTNQTSMYLCASSPPGLQETQYFGPGTRLLVL.

This chain links TRBV5-1 with TRBJ2-5; D unclear. Looked up from germline, CDR1 is SGHRS and CDR2 is YFSETQ. There are 13 residues in the CDR3. V shed 4 bases and J shed 5 bases, with 12 bases lying between them. The DNA of the CDR3 is TGCGCCAGCAGCGAACAAATGGAGGAGACCCAGTACTTC. It encodes CASSEQMEETQYF.

The chain has TRBV7-3 and TRBJ2-3; 7 bases fit TRBD2. V dropped 2 bases and J dropped 7; count of bases not matched to a gene: 6. Germline values: CDR1 SGHTA, CDR2 FQGTGA. The CDR3 is made up of 14 amino acids. Here the CDR3 DNA reads TGTGCCAGCAGCTTACCGGGGGGTGGAAATACGCAGTATTTT. Encoded protein: CASSLPGGGNTQYF.

The chain couples TRBV5-4 to TRBJ2-2, with TRBD2 identical over 11 bases. Trimming took 0 bases from V and 4 from J; bases not matched to a gene: 14. Germline lookup yields CDR1 SGHNT and CDR2 YYREEE (reference sequence). The CDR3 spans 20 residues. CDR3 amino acids: CASSLGRLVAGGRGTGELFF. The CDR3 nucleotides are TGTGCCAGCAGCTTGGGGAGACTAGTAGCGGGGGGGCGAGGCACCGGGGAGCTGTTTTTT. Supplemented by reference TRBV5-4 and TRBJ2-2, the full variable domain reads ETGVTQSPTHLIKTRGQQVTLRCSSQSGHNTVSWYQQALGQGPQFIFQYYREEENGRGNFPPRFSGLQFPNYSSELNVNALELDDSALYLCASSLGRLVAGGRGTGELFFGEGSRLTVL.

This clone was counted only a few times. V is TRBV7-9 and J is TRBJ1-2; tentatively, D is TRBD1 (6 bases). V was clipped by 5 bases and J by 0 bases, with 13 bases between them. The CDR3 extends over 15 amino acids. CDR1 and CDR2 (germline): SEHNR, FQNEAQ (reference sequence). CDR3 loop: CASSAGDGTNYGYTF. As DNA, the CDR3 is TGTGCCAGCAGCGCAGGGGACGGAACTAACTATGGCTACACCTTC.

The rearrangement links TRBV2 to TRBJ2-1; 8 positions match TRBD1. In germline, CDR1 is SNHLY, CDR2 FYNNEI. The J segment lost 6 bases and the V segment lost 6 bases, leaving 13 bases of the junction unmatched. CDR3 size: 16 residues. The CDR3 DNA follows: TGTGCCAGCAGCAGAAGGCAGGGGGCAGGTGGCAATGAGCAGTTCTTC. This codes for CASSRRQGAGGNEQFF.

This chain joins TRBV6-5 and TRBJ2-6, with D hard to call. The V end was cut by 6 bases, the J end by 12 bases, with 15 bases between. Germline lookup yields CDR1 MNHEY and CDR2 SVGAGI. The CDR3 length is 13 residues. The CDR3 DNA is TGTGCCAGCAGAGACGGTATCTTGGGCGTCCTGACTTTC. Its protein is CASRDGILGVLTF.

The chain employs TRBV7-2 and TRBJ1-1; D is unresolved. The CDR3 extends over 14 amino acids. Germline V gene lookup returns CDR1 SGHTA and CDR2 FQGNSA. The ends were cut back, 2 bases at V and 4 bases at J, with 11 bases in the middle. CDR3 coding DNA: TGTGCCAGCAGCTTAACCAAGGGATCCACTGAAGCTTTCTTT. Translation: CASSLTKGSTEAFF.